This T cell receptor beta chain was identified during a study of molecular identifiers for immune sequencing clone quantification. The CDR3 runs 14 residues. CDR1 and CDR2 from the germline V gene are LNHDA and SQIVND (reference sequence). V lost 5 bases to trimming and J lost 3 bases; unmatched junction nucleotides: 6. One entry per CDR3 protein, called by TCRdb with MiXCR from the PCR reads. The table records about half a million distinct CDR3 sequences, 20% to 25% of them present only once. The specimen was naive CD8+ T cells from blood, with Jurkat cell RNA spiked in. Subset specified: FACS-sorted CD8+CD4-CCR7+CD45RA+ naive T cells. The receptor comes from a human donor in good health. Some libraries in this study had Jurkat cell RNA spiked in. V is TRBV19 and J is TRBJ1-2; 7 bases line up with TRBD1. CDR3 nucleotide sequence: TGTGCCAGTAGTGCAACCGGGACAGACTATGGCTACACCTTC. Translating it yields CASSATGTDYGYTF.